A single TCR beta chain is shown here with its context. Its cognate antigen is unknown. These data are taken from a study of cytomegalovirus exposure and HLA in healthy donors. Study overall: HLA-typed donors contributed around 88 million unique TCRs, which were held in an early data release. Notes on the study in general: Clonal expansion was found to be greater in HLA-associated TCR beta chains than in equally common others in a later analysis. In a later analysis, TCR beta V- and J-gene trimming was associated with a missense DCLRE1C variant.

The PCR ran on 60 Vbeta and 13 Jbeta primers. Profiling relied on immunoSEQ multiplex PCR, and the TCRdb table lists in-frame clones only, not all of them. The sample consists of 80,000 or so clones, over 60% of them appearing once. The J segment lost 5 bases and the V segment lost 3 bases, leaving 2 bases of the junction unmatched. The CDR3 has 14 amino acids. Germline V gene data show CDR1 as SGHDT and CDR2 as YYEEEE. The sample taken for sequencing was PBMCs. The chain uses TRBV5-6 and TRBJ2-5, with TRBD2 matching 12 bases. The source of this sequence is a male donor in good health and CMV-seropositive. The DNA of the CDR3 is TGTGCCAGCAGCTATGGGACTAGCGGGGAGACCCAGTACTTC. This encodes CASSYGTSGETQYF.